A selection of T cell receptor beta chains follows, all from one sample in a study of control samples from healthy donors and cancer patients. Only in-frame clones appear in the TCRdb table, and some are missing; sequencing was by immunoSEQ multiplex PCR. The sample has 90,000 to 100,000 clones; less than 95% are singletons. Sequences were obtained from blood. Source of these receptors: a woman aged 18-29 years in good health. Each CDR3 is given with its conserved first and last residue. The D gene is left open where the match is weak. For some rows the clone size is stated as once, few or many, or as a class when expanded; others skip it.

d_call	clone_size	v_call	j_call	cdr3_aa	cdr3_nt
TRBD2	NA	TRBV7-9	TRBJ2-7	CASSFNGGGQVYEQYF	TGTGCCAGCAGCTTTAACGGCGGGGGTCAGGTCTACGAGCAGTACTTC
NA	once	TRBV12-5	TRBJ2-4	CASGLGTGSVLAKNIQYF	TGTGCTAGTGGTTTGGGTACAGGGTCAGTACTAGCCAAAAACATTCAGTACTTC
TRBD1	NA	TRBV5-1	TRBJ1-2	CASSLQGGQNYGYTF	TGCGCCAGCAGCTTGCAGGGGGGACAGAACTATGGCTACACCTTC
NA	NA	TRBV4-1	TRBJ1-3	CASSQSRSGNTIYF	TGCGCCAGCAGCCAGTCACGCTCTGGAAACACCATATATTTT
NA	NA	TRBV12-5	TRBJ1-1	CASGLVLGRGTEAFF	TGTGCTAGTGGTTTGGTTTTGGGGCGGGGGACTGAAGCTTTCTTT
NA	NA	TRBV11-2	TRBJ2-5	CASSPSRGLLGGETQYF	TGTGCCAGCAGCCCCAGCCGGGGACTCCTAGGGGGGGAGACCCAGTACTTC
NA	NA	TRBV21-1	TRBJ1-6	CASSKHGDRGLRNSPLHF	TGTGCCAGCAGCAAACATGGGGACAGGGGACTTCGTAATTCACCCCTCCACTTT
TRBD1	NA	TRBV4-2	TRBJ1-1	CASSPSFEQGGTEAFF	TGTGCCAGCAGCCCCTCGTTTGAACAGGGGGGTACTGAAGCTTTCTTT
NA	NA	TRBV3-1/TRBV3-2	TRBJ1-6	CASSQQGNAPLHF	TGTGCCAGCAGCCAACAGGGGAATGCACCCCTCCACTTT
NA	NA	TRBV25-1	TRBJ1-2	CASSEWQGGSNYGYTF	TGTGCCAGCAGTGAATGGCAGGGAGGGTCCAACTATGGCTACACCTTC
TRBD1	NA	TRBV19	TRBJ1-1	CASSMRQGKNTEAFF	TGTGCCAGTAGTATGCGACAGGGTAAGAACACTGAAGCTTTCTTT
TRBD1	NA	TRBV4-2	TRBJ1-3	CASSQERQGASGNTIYF	TGTGCCAGCAGCCAGGAAAGACAGGGGGCTTCTGGAAACACCATATATTTT
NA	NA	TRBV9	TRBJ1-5	CASSVGYGGNQPQHF	TGTGCCAGCAGCGTCGGTTATGGGGGGAACCAGCCCCAGCATTTT
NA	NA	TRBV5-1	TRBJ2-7	CASSSEGSPYEQYF	TGCGCCAGCAGCTCCGAGGGATCCCCCTACGAGCAGTACTTC
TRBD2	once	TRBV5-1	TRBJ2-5	CASSLVASGGETQYF	TGCGCCAGCAGCTTGGTGGCTAGCGGAGGAGAGACCCAGTACTTC
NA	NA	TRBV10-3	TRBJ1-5	CAISGEQARGNQPQHF	TGTGCCATCAGTGGCGAACAGGCTCGGGGCAATCAGCCCCAGCATTTT
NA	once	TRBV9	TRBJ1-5	CASSVSGASNQPQHF	TGTGCCAGCAGCGTGTCGGGGGCGAGCAATCAGCCCCAGCATTTT
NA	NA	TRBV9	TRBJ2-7	CASSVDLGGYEQYF	TGTGCCAGCAGCGTAGATCTAGGGGGCTACGAGCAGTACTTC
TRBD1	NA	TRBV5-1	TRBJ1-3	CASIEKTGDSGNTIYF	TGCGCCAGCATAGAAAAGACAGGGGACTCTGGAAACACCATATATTTT
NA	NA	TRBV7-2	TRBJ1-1	CASSLGVVTEAFF	TGTGCCAGCAGCTTGGGGGTGGTCACTGAAGCTTTCTTT
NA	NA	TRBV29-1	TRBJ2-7	CSVGQVNYEQYF	TGCAGCGTTGGACAGGTCAACTACGAGCAGTACTTC
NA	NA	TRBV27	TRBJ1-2	CASSPSGIYGYTF	TGTGCCAGCAGTCCCTCAGGGATCTATGGCTACACCTTC
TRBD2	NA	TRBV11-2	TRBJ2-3	CASSSWELAGGTDTQYF	TGTGCCAGCAGCTCCTGGGAACTAGCGGGGGGCACAGATACGCAGTATTTT
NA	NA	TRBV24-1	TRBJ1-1	CATSDRLSTEAFF	TGTGCCACCAGTGATCGCTTATCCACTGAAGCTTTCTTT
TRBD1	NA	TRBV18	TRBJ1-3	CASSPYSTGQQSSGNTIYF	TGTGCCAGCTCACCCTACTCAACGGGACAGCAGAGCTCTGGAAACACCATATATTTT
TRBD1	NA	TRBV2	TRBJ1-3	CASSQGQGLGNTIYF	TGTGCCAGCAGTCAGGGACAGGGCTTGGGAAACACCATATATTTT
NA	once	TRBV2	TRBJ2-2	CASSGRVNTGELFF	TGTGCCAGCAGTGGCAGGGTGAACACCGGGGAGCTGTTTTTT
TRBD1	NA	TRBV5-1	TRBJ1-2	CASSLGGQRSYTF	TGCGCCAGCAGCTTGGGGGGACAGCGCAGCTACACCTTC
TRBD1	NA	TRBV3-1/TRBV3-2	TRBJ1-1	CASSPRTGETEAFF	TGTGCCAGCAGCCCCCGGACAGGGGAGACTGAAGCTTTCTTT
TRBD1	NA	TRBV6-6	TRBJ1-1	CATLTGGNTEAFF	TGTGCCACCCTGACAGGGGGGAACACTGAAGCTTTCTTT
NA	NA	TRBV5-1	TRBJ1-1	CASSLARNTEAFF	TGCGCCAGCAGCTTGGCTAGGAACACTGAAGCTTTCTTT
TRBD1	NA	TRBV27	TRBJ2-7	CASSPYGQGAHEQYF	TGTGCCAGCAGTCCGTACGGACAGGGTGCACACGAGCAGTACTTC
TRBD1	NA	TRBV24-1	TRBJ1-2	CATSDTGTGFLSGYTF	TGTGCCACCAGTGATACCGGGACAGGGTTCCTGAGCGGCTACACCTTC
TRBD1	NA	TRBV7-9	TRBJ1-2	CASSSDGGQGNYNYGYTF	TGTGCCAGCAGCTCCGATGGCGGACAGGGGAATTATAACTATGGCTACACCTTC
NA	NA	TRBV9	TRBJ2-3	CASSVDYILTDTQYF	TGTGCCAGCAGCGTAGATTACATTTTAACAGATACGCAGTATTTT
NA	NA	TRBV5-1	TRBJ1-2	CASSLDRNYGYTF	TGCGCCAGCAGCTTGGACAGAAACTATGGCTACACCTTC
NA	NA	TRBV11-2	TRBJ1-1	CASSLENTEAFF	TGTGCCAGCAGCTTAGAGAACACTGAAGCTTTCTTT
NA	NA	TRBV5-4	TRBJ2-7	CASNKNPPPSRGYEQYF	TGTGCCAGCAATAAAAACCCACCCCCCTCACGGGGATACGAGCAGTACTTC
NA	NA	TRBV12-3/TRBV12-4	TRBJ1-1	CASSQTRTSEAFF	TGTGCCAGCAGCCAAACCCGGACGAGTGAAGCTTTCTTT
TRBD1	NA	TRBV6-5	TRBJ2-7	CATGWTGDTYEQYF	TGTGCCACCGGTTGGACAGGCGACACCTACGAGCAGTACTTC
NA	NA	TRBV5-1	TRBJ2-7	CASSLGAAREQYF	TGCGCCAGCAGCTTGGGGGCCGCTCGAGAGCAGTACTTC
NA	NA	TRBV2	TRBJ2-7	CASVWQGTSHEQYF	TGTGCCAGCGTTTGGCAGGGTACTTCCCACGAGCAGTACTTC
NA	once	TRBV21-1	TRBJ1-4	CASSMPVFRGPTVATNEKLFF	TGTGCCAGCAGTATGCCAGTTTTTAGGGGACCGACCGTTGCAACTAATGAAAAACTGTTTTTT
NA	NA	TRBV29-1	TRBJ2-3	CSVEERGGITDTQYF	TGCAGCGTTGAAGAAAGGGGGGGGATTACAGATACGCAGTATTTT
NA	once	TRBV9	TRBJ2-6	CASSATGNSGANVLTF	TGTGCCAGCAGCGCCACAGGGAACTCTGGGGCCAACGTCCTGACTTTC
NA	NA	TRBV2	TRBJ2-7	CAGSTPGEQYF	TGTGCCGGATCCACCCCCGGCGAGCAGTACTTC
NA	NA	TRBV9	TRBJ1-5	CASGLGGNQPQHF	TGTGCCAGCGGTTTAGGGGGAAACCAGCCCCAGCATTTT
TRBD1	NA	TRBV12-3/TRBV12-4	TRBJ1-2	CATQRPGQGVTF	TGTGCCACTCAGCGACCGGGACAGGGAGTTACCTTC
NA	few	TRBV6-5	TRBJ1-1	CASLDLGNTEAFF	TGTGCCAGCTTGGACCTGGGGAACACTGAAGCTTTCTTT
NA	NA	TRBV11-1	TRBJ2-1	CASSLGAKPYNEQFF	TGTGCCAGCAGCTTAGGAGCGAAACCCTACAATGAGCAGTTCTTC
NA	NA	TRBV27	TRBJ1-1	CASSPSHFDRNTEAFF	TGTGCCAGCAGTCCTTCACATTTCGACCGGAACACTGAAGCTTTCTTT